Below, 3 T cell receptor beta chains from the same sample are listed, as sequenced in a study of shared T cell receptors in the human thymus. Assay: immunoSEQ multiplex PCR; the TCRdb copy retains only in-frame clones and omits some. Of over 450,000 clones in the sample, roughly 74% are singletons; the top ten hold roughly 0.013%. A further study also used this sample, focusing on human thymus T cells.

The source material was thymocytes. The receptors were sampled from a boy in the first two years of life with a congenital heart defect.

This rearrangement joins TRBV6-1 to TRBJ2-7; TRBD2 agrees at 8 bases. V shed 2 bases and J 0 bases; nucleotides not matched to a gene: 9. Germline V gene sequence: CDR1 MNHNS, CDR2 SASEGT. The CDR3 extends over 17 amino acids. CDR3 nucleotide sequence: TGTGCCAGCAGTGAAAAGGTTACTAGCGGTCGCTCCTACGAGCAGTACTTC. Encoded protein: CASSEKVTSGRSYEQYF.

CDR3 in amino acids: CASSQEGQGKQPQHF. The CDR3 nucleotides read TGCGCCAGCAGCCAAGAGGGCCAGGGGAAACAGCCCCAGCATTTT. The rearrangement uses TRBV4-3 and TRBJ1-5; possibly TRBD1 for D (6 bases). V was clipped by 0 bases and J by 7 bases, with 13 bases between them. Germline loops: CDR1 LGHNA, CDR2 YSLEER. The CDR3 totals 15 residues.

J is TRBJ2-3 and V is TRBV14, with D perhaps TRBD2 (6 bases). CDR3 length equals 15 residues. Trimming cost V 0 bases and J 4 bases, with 11 bases left between them. Germline assignment: CDR1 SGHDN and CDR2 FVKESK. DNA of the CDR3: TGTGCCAGCAGCCAAGAAGAGGGAGGCTCAGATACGCAGTATTTT. Its protein is CASSQEEGGSDTQYF.